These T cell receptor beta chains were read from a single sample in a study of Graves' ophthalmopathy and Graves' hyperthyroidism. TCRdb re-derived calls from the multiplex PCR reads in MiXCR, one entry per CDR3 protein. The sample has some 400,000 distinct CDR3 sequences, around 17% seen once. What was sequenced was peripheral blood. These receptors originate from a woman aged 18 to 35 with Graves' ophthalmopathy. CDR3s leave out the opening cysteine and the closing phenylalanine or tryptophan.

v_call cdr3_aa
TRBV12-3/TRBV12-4 ASSGRGKEGNTEAF
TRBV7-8 ASSLSLAGAYVETQY
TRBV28 ASTASGRYSNQPQH
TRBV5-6 ASSLEVVGAGGYT
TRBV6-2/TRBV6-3 ASSTVSEQY
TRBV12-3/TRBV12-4 ASSIPSSYNSPLH
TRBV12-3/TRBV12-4 ASRRQGAVNTEAF
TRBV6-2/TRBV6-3 ASSYSLRDSVRQPQH
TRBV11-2 ASSLVLAETQY
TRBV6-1 ARRNQPQH
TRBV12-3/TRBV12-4 ASSLLGRVSAQY
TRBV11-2 ASSLDSRRRSTGELF
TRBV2 ASCISGRAVEQY
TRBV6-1 ASSPGVNSPLH
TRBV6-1 ASSEAWGSQYGYT
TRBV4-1 ASSQTDRLNSPLH
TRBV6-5 ASSNTGERY
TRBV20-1 SAREAPNTEAF
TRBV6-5 ASGWTSVF
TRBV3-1 ASSQDFPRPPAEQY
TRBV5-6 ASSPGGRIISNSPLH
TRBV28 ASSLVLTANTGELF
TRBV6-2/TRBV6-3 ASSYRRASGNTIY
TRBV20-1 SATPGGLQDQPQH
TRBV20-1 SAGRGAGLARPEQY
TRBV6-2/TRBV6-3 ASSYSEQINQPQH
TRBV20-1 SARDSVGGPIYEQY
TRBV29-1 SVGGPGAGIETQY
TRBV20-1 SARELDSYEQY
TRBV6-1 ASSKSVDRGPYGYT
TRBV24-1 ATSDSLTGGHEAF
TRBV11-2 ASSLGAGGGGTGELF
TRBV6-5 ASRPRNYGYT
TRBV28 AGGLQGTEAF
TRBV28 ANSRGGAWSSEAF
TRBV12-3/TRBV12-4 ASSPDRLNTEAF
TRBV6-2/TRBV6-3 ASSYSSEKLF
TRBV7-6 ASSPIMGQGETQY
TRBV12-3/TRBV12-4 ASSPRPLEQY
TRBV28 ASTHQETQY
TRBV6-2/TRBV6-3 ASSYFSGTSGSGVYEQY
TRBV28 ASKTGDIYEQY
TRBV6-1 AGSSLGHTGELF
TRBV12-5 ASGTQSGGARTEAF
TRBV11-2 ASSGPAGWSHYEQY
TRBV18 ASSSEGLGRAF
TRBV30 AWMGRYADGYT
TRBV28 ASSLYRVAPYEQY
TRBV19 ASSIESGAYEQY
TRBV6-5 ASSYSAGYYGYT
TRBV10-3 AFKGALNTEAF
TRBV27 ASKGVGPNTEAF
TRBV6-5 ASSSHDRTYEQY
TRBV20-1 SAGDSRDYGYT
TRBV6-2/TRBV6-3 ASARGAVYEQY
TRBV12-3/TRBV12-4 ASSLISSGLSPYEQY